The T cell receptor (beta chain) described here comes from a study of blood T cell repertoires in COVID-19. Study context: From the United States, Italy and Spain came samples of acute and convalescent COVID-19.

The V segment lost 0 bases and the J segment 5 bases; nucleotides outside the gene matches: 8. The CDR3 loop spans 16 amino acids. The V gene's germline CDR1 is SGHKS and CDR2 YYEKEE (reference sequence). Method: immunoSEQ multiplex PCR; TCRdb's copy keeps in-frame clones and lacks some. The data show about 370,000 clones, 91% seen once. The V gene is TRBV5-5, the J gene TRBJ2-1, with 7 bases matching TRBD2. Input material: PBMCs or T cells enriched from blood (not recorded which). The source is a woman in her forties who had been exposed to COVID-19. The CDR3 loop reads CASSLELRLADNEQFF. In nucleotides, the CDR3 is TGTGCCAGCAGCTTGGAACTTCGACTAGCTGACAATGAGCAGTTCTTC.